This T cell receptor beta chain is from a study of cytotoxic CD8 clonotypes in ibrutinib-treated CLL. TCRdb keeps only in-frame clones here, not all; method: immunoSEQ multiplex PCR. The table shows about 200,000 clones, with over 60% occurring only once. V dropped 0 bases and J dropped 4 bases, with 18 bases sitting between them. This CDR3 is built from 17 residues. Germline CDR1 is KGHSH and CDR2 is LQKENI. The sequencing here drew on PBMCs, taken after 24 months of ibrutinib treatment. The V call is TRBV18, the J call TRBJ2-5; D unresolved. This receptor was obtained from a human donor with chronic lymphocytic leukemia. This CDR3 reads CASSPPGIPGEVETQYF. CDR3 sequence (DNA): TGTGCCAGCTCACCACCCGGAATCCCGGGTGAGGTAGAGACCCAGTACTTC.